This T cell receptor beta chain was identified in a study of control samples from healthy donors and cancer patients. CDR1 and CDR2 from the germline V gene are MNHEY and SVGAGI. The CDR3 covers 14 residues. V shed 1 base, J shed 5 bases, and the junction held 3 bases outside the gene matches. This table comes from immunoSEQ multiplex PCR, and its TCRdb copy is limited to in-frame clones, with some not included. The repertoire consists of fewer than 200,000 clones, with approximately 90% occurring once and the leading ten covering about 1.4%. V gene TRBV6-5 combines with J gene TRBJ1-2, with 8 nucleotides matching TRBD1. Material for sequencing was blood. The receptor was isolated from a man younger than 45 in good health. For the CDR3, the DNA is TGTGCCAGCAGTTACTTTAGGACAGGGTATGGCTACACCTTC. It is translated as CASSYFRTGYGYTF.